Following are 28 T cell receptor beta chains from one sample sequenced in a study of blood T cells in healthy people across ages. It was with a sample-barcoded 5' primer and a J-beta primer mix that a second PCR of about 7 to 12 cycles was run. TCRdb reprocessed the 5' RACE reads via MiXCR and lists one record per CDR3 protein. The table records about 970,000 distinct CDR3 sequences, roughly 47% of them present only once. Material: blood. These receptors were obtained from a woman aged 60 to 75 in good health.

The gene calls are TRBV13 and TRBJ1-4; D is ambiguous. The germline gives CDR1 PRHDT, CDR2 FYEKMQ (reference sequence). The V gene lost 5 bases and the J gene lost 8 bases, with 12 bases spanning the gap. There are 13 residues in the CDR3. The CDR3 bases are TGTGCCAGCAGCGCCCCTATGGGGGAAAAACTGTTTTTT. Its protein is CASSAPMGEKLFF.

The gene calls are TRBV28 and TRBJ1-1; 10 positions agree with TRBD1. The germline V gene encodes CDR1 MDHEN and CDR2 SYDVKM. Germline trimming cut 6 bases from V and 0 bases from J; bases unmatched to any gene: 7. The CDR3 contains 16 residues. The CDR3 DNA follows: TGTGCCAGCAGGCACGACAGGGGGCTTTTGAACACTGAAGCTTTCTTT. Translation: CASRHDRGLLNTEAFF.

This clonotype was seen a single time. At one boundary the junction diverges from the germline segment, which might be a read error. The V and J genes are TRBV6-2 or TRBV6-3 and TRBJ2-5; tentatively, D is TRBD1 (5 bases). CDR1 and CDR2 from the germline V gene are MNHEY and SVGEGT. The CDR3 runs 14 residues. CDR3 nucleotides: TGTGCCAGCAGTTACAAGGGGCCCCAAGAGGCCCAGTACTTC. This gives the protein CASSYKGPQEAQYF.

The chain uses TRBV20-1 and TRBJ1-2, with D possibly TRBD1 on 5 matching bases. Germline V CDR1 and CDR2: DFQATT, SNEGSKA (reference sequence). The CDR3 is 12 residues long. The V and J ends lost 5 bases and 8 bases respectively, with 15 bases between them. For the CDR3, the DNA is TGCAGTGCTCGGGGCCCCCTGGGGGGCTACACCTTC. Amino acid sequence: CSARGPLGGYTF.

The V and J genes are TRBV25-1 and TRBJ2-7; possibly TRBD1 for D (5 bases). V gave up 1 base and J gave up 4 bases, with 14 bases separating them. From germline, CDR1 is MGHDK and CDR2 SYGVNS. The CDR3 loop spans 15 amino acids. CDR3 coding DNA: TGTGCCAGCAGTGAATTTGGGGCCGGGTGGTACGAGCAGTACTTC. Protein sequence: CASSEFGAGWYEQYF.

This chain connects TRBV28 to TRBJ1-2; TRBD1 matches at 7 bases. J was trimmed by 5 bases and V by 10 bases; bases with no gene match: 13. The CDR3 is 14 amino acids. Germline loops: CDR1 MDHEN, CDR2 SYDVKM. DNA for the CDR3: TGTGCCACCAGACGCCAGGGGGAAGCGTATGGCTACACCTTC. This gives the protein CATRRQGEAYGYTF.

This rearrangement joins TRBV7-2 to TRBJ2-7, with 7 bases lining up with TRBD1. The trim removed 1 base at V and 1 base at J, leaving 7 bases unmatched. There are 16 residues in the CDR3. Germline V gives CDR1 SGHTA, CDR2 FQGNSA. CDR3: CASSLGSRGQSYEQYF. The CDR3 region has the DNA TGTGCCAGCAGCTTAGGGAGTCGGGGACAGTCCTACGAGCAGTACTTC.

The gene calls are TRBV9 and TRBJ2-7; D unresolved. The CDR3 is 15 amino acids. From germline, CDR1 is SGDLS and CDR2 YYNGEE. V shed 1 base and J shed 2 bases, with 13 bases lying between them. CDR3 bases: TGTGCCAGCAGCGTATGGCAGGACCATCCCTACGAGCAGTACTTC. This translates into CASSVWQDHPYEQYF.

This clonotype was counted between two and nine times. The genes are TRBV3-1 and TRBJ1-2, with TRBD1 identical over 7 bases. Trimming at V came to 0 bases and at J to 7 bases, leaving 5 bases not matched to a gene. Germline CDR1 and CDR2: LGHDT and YNNKEL (reference sequence). The CDR3 spans 14 residues. CDR3 bases: TGTGCCAGCAGCCAAGATGACAGGGTTGGTGGCTACACCTTC. This sequence encodes CASSQDDRVGGYTF.

The J gene is TRBJ1-1, the V gene TRBV6-5; 9 nucleotides match TRBD1. Germline loops: CDR1 MNHEY, CDR2 SVGAGI. V was pared by 0 bases and J by 7 bases, with 12 bases of the junction left unmatched. This CDR3 spans 17 amino acids. CDR3 protein: CASSYSGTGRSLDEAFF. The DNA of the CDR3 is TGTGCCAGCAGTTACTCGGGGACAGGGAGATCTTTAGATGAAGCTTTCTTT.

The J gene is TRBJ2-1, the V gene TRBV29-1, with TRBD2 as a possible D gene (5 bases). This CDR3 has 12 amino acids. Trimming left V 5 bases short and J 9 bases short, with 14 bases between. Germline V gene lookup returns CDR1 SQVTM and CDR2 ANQGSEA. CDR3 DNA sequence: TGCAGCGTTCGACTATTGATATCTGAGCAGTTCTTC. Amino acids: CSVRLLISEQFF.

The rearrangement links TRBV12-3 or TRBV12-4 to TRBJ2-1; 9 bases align to TRBD2. The J call is in doubt because the DNA end fits TRBJ2-7 better. This CDR3 region has 17 residues. CDR3 nucleotide sequence: TGTGCCAGCAGCACCGGAGGGGCGGGAGGGCCAAATAACGAGCAGTACTTC. This codes for CASSTGGAGGPNNEQYF.

The genes are TRBV19 and TRBJ2-1, with 12 positions matching TRBD2. The J segment lost 6 bases and the V segment lost 6 bases, leaving 6 bases of the junction unmatched. Germline V CDR1 and CDR2: LNHDA, SQIVND (reference sequence). The CDR3 is made up of 15 amino acids. The CDR3 protein is CASSSTSGRGNEQFF. The CDR3 region has the DNA TGTGCCAGTAGCTCGACTAGCGGGAGAGGCAATGAGCAGTTCTTC.

The chain links TRBV6-5 to TRBJ2-2; D gene ambiguous. The CDR3 length is 12 residues. Trimming removed 6 bases at V and 7 bases at J, with 9 bases between. Germline V CDR1 and CDR2: MNHEY, SVGAGI. Here the CDR3 DNA reads TGTGCCAGCAGCCTATCGGGCGGGGAGCTGTTTTTT. Amino acid sequence: CASSLSGGELFF.

The rearrangement links TRBV6-1 to TRBJ2-6; D perhaps matches TRBD2 (5 bases). V shed 6 bases and J shed 2 bases, with 20 bases lying between them. This CDR3 is 18 amino acids long. The V gene's germline CDR1 is MNHNS and CDR2 SASEGT. This CDR3 reads CASRVLFPGITGANVLTF. CDR3 nucleotide sequence: TGTGCCAGCAGGGTACTATTTCCGGGAATAACTGGGGCCAACGTCCTGACTTTC.

The chain recombines TRBV20-1 with TRBJ2-6, with 8 bases lining up with TRBD2. After removal of 3 bases from V and 4 bases from J, the junction contained 14 bases not matched to a gene. The germline V gene encodes CDR1 DFQATT and CDR2 SNEGSKA (reference sequence). There are 18 residues in the CDR3. This chain's CDR3 is CSARVESGSFLGANVLTF. CDR3 nucleotide sequence: TGCAGTGCTAGGGTAGAGAGCGGGAGCTTTCTCGGGGCCAACGTCCTGACTTTC.

The rearrangement links TRBV5-6 to TRBJ2-4, with a possible D match to TRBD2 (6 bases). Germline V gives CDR1 SGHDT, CDR2 YYEEEE. The CDR3 spans 15 residues. Trimming removed 1 base at V and 15 bases at J, with 23 bases between. The DNA for the CDR3 is TGTGCCAGCAGCTTGAGGCTAGCGTCGGTCTACGAGCGGTACTTC. It is translated as CASSLRLASVYERYF.

This rearrangement joins TRBV28 to TRBJ2-7; D is undetermined. From germline, CDR1 is MDHEN and CDR2 SYDVKM. There are 13 residues in the CDR3. The ends were cut back, 4 bases at V and 5 bases at J, with 12 bases in the middle. This CDR3 reads CASSSRLGHEQYF. In DNA form, the CDR3 reads TGTGCCAGCAGTTCAAGGCTAGGCCACGAGCAGTACTTC.

CDR3 DNA sequence: TGTGCCAGCAGCATCAGTGGGCCGAGGAGTGGCTACACCTTC. Its protein product is CASSISGPRSGYTF. V is TRBV9 and J is TRBJ1-2; D remains ambiguous. Trimming stripped 4 bases from V and 7 bases from J, with 17 bases between. Germline V lookup: CDR1 SGDLS, CDR2 YYNGEE. This CDR3 comprises 14 residues.

This clonotype was seen more than once but under ten times. The rearrangement joins TRBV27 to TRBJ2-7, with TRBD2 matching 9 bases. With V trimmed by 5 bases and J by 1 base, 6 bases remained unmatched. This CDR3 has 15 residues. CDR1 MNHEY and CDR2 SMNVEV come from the germline V gene (reference sequence). CDR3 protein: CASSRYSGSSYEQYF. Here the CDR3 DNA reads TGTGCCAGCAGTCGGTATAGCGGGAGTTCCTACGAGCAGTACTTC.

This chain uses TRBV6-5 with TRBJ1-2, with D maybe TRBD1 (5 bases). CDR3 length equals 13 residues. V was pared by 4 bases and J by 9 bases, with 15 bases between. The V gene's germline CDR1 is MNHEY and CDR2 SVGAGI. In DNA form, the CDR3 reads TGTGCCAGCAGTTTGGGGCGGGGGTTGAGCTACACCTTC. Translation gives CASSLGRGLSYTF.

The chain uses TRBV5-1 and TRBJ1-6; TRBD1 matches at 7 bases. Germline CDR1 reads SGHRS; CDR2 reads YFSETQ. The CDR3 has 14 residues. V shed 5 bases and J 9 bases; nucleotides not matched to a gene: 8. CDR3 DNA sequence: TGCGCCAGCAGGGACGTTACAGGGGTTTCACCCCTCCACTTT. This codes for CASRDVTGVSPLHF.

The DNA of the CDR3 is TGCGCCAGCAGGGCTAGCGGGAGCCCTAACACCGGGGAGCTGTTTTTT. This encodes CASRASGSPNTGELFF. The chain is built from TRBV5-1 and TRBJ2-2, with 10 bases matching TRBD2. J gave up 2 bases and V 5 bases, and 6 bases lay outside the gene matches. The CDR3 runs 16 residues. The germline V gene encodes CDR1 SGHRS and CDR2 YFSETQ.

This clonotype was detected only a few times. The CDR3 sequence: CASSQRGNSPLHF. CDR3 coding DNA: TGTGCCAGCAGCCAGAGGGGGAATTCACCCCTCCACTTT. The genes are TRBV3-1 and TRBJ1-6, with TRBD1 as a possible D gene (6 bases). V was trimmed by 3 bases and J by 7 bases, leaving 7 bases between them. Germline V gene sequence: CDR1 LGHDT, CDR2 YNNKEL (reference sequence). The CDR3 length is 13 residues.

This rearrangement joins TRBV12-3 or TRBV12-4 to TRBJ2-7; D not certain. The V and J ends lost 4 bases and 4 bases respectively, with 14 bases between them. This CDR3 spans 14 amino acids. CDR3 coding DNA: TGTGCCAGCAGTTCCTCCGGGCCCCCATACGAGCAGTACTTC. Protein sequence: CASSSSGPPYEQYF.

The chain joins TRBV4-1 to TRBJ1-5; 11 positions match TRBD1. V was clipped by 7 bases and J by 0 bases; unmatched bases: 8. Germline CDR1 MGHRA, CDR2 YSYEKL. This CDR3 is 17 amino acids long. The CDR3 region has the DNA TGCGCCAGCACAGGGACAGGGGGTTTAAGTAGCAATCAGCCCCAGCATTTT. This codes for CASTGTGGLSSNQPQHF.

V usage is TRBV3-1 and J usage is TRBJ2-6; D gene unclear. The CDR3 extends over 17 amino acids. Germline assignment: CDR1 LGHDT and CDR2 YNNKEL (reference sequence). V lost 0 bases to trimming and J lost 0 bases, with 9 bases between them. The CDR3 DNA reads TGTGCCAGCAGCCAAGAACCTAGACTCTCTGGGGCCAACGTCCTGACTTTC. It encodes CASSQEPRLSGANVLTF.

The CDR3 region has the DNA TGTGCCAGCAGGGCGACAGGAAACACCGGGGAGCTGTTTTTT. Amino acids: CASRATGNTGELFF. The V gene is TRBV12-3 or TRBV12-4, the J gene TRBJ2-2; a possible D gene is TRBD1 (6 bases). The CDR3 spans 14 residues. V gave up 6 bases and J gave up 2 bases, with 10 bases separating them.